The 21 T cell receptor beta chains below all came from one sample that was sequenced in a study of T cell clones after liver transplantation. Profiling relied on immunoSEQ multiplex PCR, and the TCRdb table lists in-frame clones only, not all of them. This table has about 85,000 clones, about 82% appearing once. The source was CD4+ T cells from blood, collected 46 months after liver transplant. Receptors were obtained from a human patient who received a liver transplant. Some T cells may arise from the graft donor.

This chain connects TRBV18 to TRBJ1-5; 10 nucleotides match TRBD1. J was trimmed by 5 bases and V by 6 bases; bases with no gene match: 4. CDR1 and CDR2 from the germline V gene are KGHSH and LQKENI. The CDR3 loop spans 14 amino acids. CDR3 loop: CASSPGTGDQPQHF. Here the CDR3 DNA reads TGTGCCAGCTCCCCCGGGACAGGGGATCAGCCCCAGCATTTT.

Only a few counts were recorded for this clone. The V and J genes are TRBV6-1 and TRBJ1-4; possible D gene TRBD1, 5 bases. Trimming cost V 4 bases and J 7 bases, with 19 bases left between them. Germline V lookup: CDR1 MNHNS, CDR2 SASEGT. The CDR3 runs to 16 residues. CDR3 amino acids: CASSGNSGTWGEKLFF. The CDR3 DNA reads TGTGCCAGCAGTGGAAACTCAGGGACCTGGGGTGAAAAACTGTTTTTT.

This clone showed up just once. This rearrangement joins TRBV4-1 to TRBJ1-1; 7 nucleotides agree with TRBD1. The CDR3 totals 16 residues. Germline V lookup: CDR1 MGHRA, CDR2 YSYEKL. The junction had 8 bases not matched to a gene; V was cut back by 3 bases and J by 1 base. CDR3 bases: TGCGCCAGCAGCCACCTCTACAGGGGAGGGAACACTGAAGCTTTCTTT. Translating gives CASSHLYRGGNTEAFF.

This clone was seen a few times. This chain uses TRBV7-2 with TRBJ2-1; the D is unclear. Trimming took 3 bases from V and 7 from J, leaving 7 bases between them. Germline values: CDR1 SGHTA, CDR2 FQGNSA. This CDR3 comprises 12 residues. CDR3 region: CASSFSANEQFF. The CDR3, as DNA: TGTGCCAGCAGCTTTTCCGCAAATGAGCAGTTCTTC.

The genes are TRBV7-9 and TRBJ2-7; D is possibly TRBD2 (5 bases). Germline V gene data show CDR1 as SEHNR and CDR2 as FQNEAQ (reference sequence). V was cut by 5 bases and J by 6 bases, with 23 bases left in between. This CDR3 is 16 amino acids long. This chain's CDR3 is CASSPPIDVGRLEQYF. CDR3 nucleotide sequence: TGTGCCAGCAGCCCGCCGATTGATGTAGGGAGACTCGAGCAGTACTTC.

This chain's CDR3 is CASSFMDRGRHEQYF. The DNA of the CDR3 is TGTGCCAGCAGTTTTATGGACAGGGGTCGCCACGAGCAGTACTTC. The chain uses TRBV28 and TRBJ2-7; 9 nucleotides match TRBD1. This CDR3 has 15 residues. V lost 3 bases to trimming and J lost 5 bases; unmatched junction nucleotides: 8. Germline V gene sequence: CDR1 MDHEN, CDR2 SYDVKM.

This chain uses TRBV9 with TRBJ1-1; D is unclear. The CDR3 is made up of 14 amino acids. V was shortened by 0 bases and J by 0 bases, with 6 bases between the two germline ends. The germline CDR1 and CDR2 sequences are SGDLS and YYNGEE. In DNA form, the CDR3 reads TGTGCCAGCAGCGTAGGGCAGCTGAACACTGAAGCTTTCTTT. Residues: CASSVGQLNTEAFF. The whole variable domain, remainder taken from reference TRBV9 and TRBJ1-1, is DSGVTQTPKHLITATGQRVTLRCSPRSGDLSVYWYQQSLDQGLQFLIQYYNGEERAKGNILERFSAQQFPDLHSELNLSSLELGDSALYFCASSVGQLNTEAFFGQGTRLTVV.

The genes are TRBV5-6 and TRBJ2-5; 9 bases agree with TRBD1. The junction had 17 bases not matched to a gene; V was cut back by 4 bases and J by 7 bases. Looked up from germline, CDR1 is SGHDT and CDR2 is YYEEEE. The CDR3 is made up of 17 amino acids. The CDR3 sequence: CASSLPDRDRDPRTQYF. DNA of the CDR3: TGTGCCAGCAGCCTTCCGGACCGGGACAGGGATCCAAGGACCCAGTACTTC.

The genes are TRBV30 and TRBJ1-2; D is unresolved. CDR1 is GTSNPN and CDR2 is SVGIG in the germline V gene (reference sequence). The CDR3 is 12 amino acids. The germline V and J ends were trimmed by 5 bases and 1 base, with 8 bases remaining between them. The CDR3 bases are TGTGCCTGGGGTGGGGATAACTATGGCTACACCTTC. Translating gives CAWGGDNYGYTF. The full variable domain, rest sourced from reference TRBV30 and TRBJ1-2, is SQTIHQWPATLVQPVGSPLSLECTVEGTSNPNLYWYRQAAGRGLQLLFYSVGIGQISSEVPQNLSASRPQDRQFILSSKKLLLSDSGFYLCAWGGDNYGYTFGSGTRLTVV.

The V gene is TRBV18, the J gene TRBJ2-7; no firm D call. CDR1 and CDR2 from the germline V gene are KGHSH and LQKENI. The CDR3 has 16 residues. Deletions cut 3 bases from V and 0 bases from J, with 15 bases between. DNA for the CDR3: TGTGCCAGCTCACCCTCTCAAGTAGGGTCCTCCTACGAGCAGTACTTC. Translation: CASSPSQVGSSYEQYF.

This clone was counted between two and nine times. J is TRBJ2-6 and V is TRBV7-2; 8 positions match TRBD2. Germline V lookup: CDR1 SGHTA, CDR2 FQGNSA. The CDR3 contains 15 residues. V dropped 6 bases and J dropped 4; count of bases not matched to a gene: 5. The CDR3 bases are TGTGCCAGCAGTCATAGCGGGATAGGGGCCAACGTCCTGACTTTC. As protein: CASSHSGIGANVLTF.

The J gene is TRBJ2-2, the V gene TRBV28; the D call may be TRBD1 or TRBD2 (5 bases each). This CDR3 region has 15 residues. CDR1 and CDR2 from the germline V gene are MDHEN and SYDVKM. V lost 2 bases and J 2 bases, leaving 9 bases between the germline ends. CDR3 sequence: CASSLPGTNTGELFF. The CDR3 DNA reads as TGTGCCAGCAGTTTACCCGGGACCAACACCGGGGAGCTGTTTTTT.

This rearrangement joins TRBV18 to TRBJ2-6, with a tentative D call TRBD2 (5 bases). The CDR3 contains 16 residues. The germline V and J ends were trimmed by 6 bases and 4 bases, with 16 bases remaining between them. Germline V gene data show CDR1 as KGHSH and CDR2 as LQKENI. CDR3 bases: TGTGCCAGCTCCCTAGCCGATTTAACCGGGGCCAACGTCCTGACTTTC. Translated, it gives CASSLADLTGANVLTF.

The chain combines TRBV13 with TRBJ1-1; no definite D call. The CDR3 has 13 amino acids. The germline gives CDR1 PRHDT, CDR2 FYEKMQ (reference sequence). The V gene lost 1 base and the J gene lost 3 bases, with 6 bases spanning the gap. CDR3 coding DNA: TGTGCCAGCAGCTTAGTGAGGGACACTGAAGCTTTCTTT. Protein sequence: CASSLVRDTEAFF.

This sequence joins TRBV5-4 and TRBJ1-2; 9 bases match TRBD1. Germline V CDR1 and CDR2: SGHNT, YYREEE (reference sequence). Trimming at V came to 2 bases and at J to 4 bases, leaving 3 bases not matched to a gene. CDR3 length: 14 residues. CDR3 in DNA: TGTGCCAGCAGCTTCGGACAGGGGAGCTATGGCTACACCTTC. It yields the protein CASSFGQGSYGYTF.

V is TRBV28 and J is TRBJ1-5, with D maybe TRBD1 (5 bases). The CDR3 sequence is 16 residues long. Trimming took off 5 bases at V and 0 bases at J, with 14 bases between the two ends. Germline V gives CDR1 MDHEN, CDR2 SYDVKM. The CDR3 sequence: CASSGPGMRSNQPQHF. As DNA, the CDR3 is TGTGCCAGCAGTGGACCAGGGATGCGTAGCAATCAGCCCCAGCATTTT.

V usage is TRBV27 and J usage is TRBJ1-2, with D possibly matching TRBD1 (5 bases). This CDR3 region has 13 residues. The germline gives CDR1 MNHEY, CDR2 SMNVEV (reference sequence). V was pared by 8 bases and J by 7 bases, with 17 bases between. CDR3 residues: CASRQSGKSGYTF. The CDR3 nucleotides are TGTGCCAGCCGACAGTCGGGAAAGTCTGGCTACACCTTC.

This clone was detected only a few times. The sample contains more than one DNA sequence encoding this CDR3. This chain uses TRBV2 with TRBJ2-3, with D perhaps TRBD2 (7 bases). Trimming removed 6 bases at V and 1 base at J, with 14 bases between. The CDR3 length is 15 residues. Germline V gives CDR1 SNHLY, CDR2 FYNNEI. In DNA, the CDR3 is TGTGCCAGCAGCGGGAGAGGGGGGGGCACAGATACGCAGTATTTT. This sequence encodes CASSGRGGGTDTQYF.

CDR3 residues: CASSFGTGERPQHF. CDR3 DNA: TGCGCCAGCAGCTTCGGGACTGGGGAAAGACCCCAGCATTTT. The chain has TRBV5-1 and TRBJ1-5, with D possibly TRBD1 on 5 matching bases. V gave up 2 bases and J gave up 10 bases, with 16 bases separating them. This CDR3 region has 14 residues. Germline CDR1 and CDR2: SGHRS and YFSETQ. Full variable domain (missing parts from reference TRBV5-1 and TRBJ1-5): KAGVTQTPRYLIKTRGQQVTLSCSPISGHRSVSWYQQTPGQGLQFLFEYFSETQRNKGNFPGRFSGRQFSNSRSEMNVSTLELGDSALYLCASSFGTGERPQHFGDGTRLSIL.

Written as DNA, the CDR3 is TGCGCCAGCAGCCCCCAACCATCCCAGCCCCAGCATTTT. Encoded protein: CASSPQPSQPQHF. The V gene is TRBV5-1, the J gene TRBJ1-5; no firm D call. Germline V gene data show CDR1 as SGHRS and CDR2 as YFSETQ. The CDR3 has 13 residues. Trimming removed 4 bases from V and 7 bases from J, with 12 bases in between.

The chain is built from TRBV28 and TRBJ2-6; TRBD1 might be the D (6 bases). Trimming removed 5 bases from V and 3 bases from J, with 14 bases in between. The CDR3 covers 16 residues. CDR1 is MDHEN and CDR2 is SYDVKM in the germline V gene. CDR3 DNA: TGTGCCAGCAGTCCCTGGGGGCCGGATGGGGCCAACGTCCTGACTTTC. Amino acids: CASSPWGPDGANVLTF.